This T cell receptor (beta chain) was sequenced for a study of blood T cells in healthy people across ages. For the study at large: Template switching retrieved approximately one barcoded beta molecule for each two T cells. Whole-study results and caveats: While age rose, TCR beta diversity per million T cells dropped in a roughly linear way.

A second PCR, run for about 6 to 11 cycles, used a sample-barcoded 5' primer plus a J-beta primer mix. Every cDNA was tagged by a template-switch adaptor with 12 random nucleotides. There were at least 3 million CDR3-containing paired-end reads obtained from each sample. TCRdb analysed the 5' RACE reads with MiXCR anew, one entry per CDR3 protein. The profile covers some 900,000 distinct CDR3 sequences, with 29% appearing a single time and 15% to 20% taken by the ten largest. With regard to this clonotype: Its target is not known.

The CDR3 covers 16 residues. The germline V and J ends were trimmed by 2 bases and 8 bases, with 21 bases remaining between them. CDR1 and CDR2 from the germline V gene are ENHRY and SYGVKD. The V call is TRBV10-3, the J call TRBJ1-1, with D unresolved. This sequence was found in a woman older than 75 in good health. Sequencing used blood. CDR3 loop: CAISEPGKPGSPEAFF. CDR3 in DNA: TGTGCCATCAGTGAGCCGGGAAAACCAGGTTCTCCCGAAGCTTTCTTT.